This T cell receptor (beta chain) originates from a study of control samples from healthy donors and cancer patients. Sequencing used immunoSEQ multiplex PCR; TCRdb keeps in-frame clones, though not all of them. The table shows around 200,000 clones, with over 85% occurring only once. The CDR3 covers 13 residues. CDR1 and CDR2 from the germline V gene are SGHRS and YFSETQ. V shed 3 bases and J shed 8 bases, with 11 bases lying between them. The clonotype was recovered from a young man in good health. The specimen sequenced was blood. This chain uses TRBV5-1 with TRBJ1-4; D unclear. The CDR3 here is CASSSLDGEKLFF. CDR3 in DNA: TGCGCCAGCAGCTCGCTGGACGGAGAAAAACTGTTTTTT.